A selection of T cell receptor beta chains follows, all from one sample in a study of cytomegalovirus exposure and HLA in healthy donors. The data were produced by immunoSEQ multiplex PCR, yet TCRdb's version contains in-frame clones alone and is incomplete. The profile covers approximately 220,000 clones, with 70% to 80% appearing a single time and around 0.2% taken by the ten largest. Source material: PBMCs. The receptors shown here come from a girl aged 2 to 10 in good health and CMV-seronegative. The CDR3 runs from the conserved cysteine through the conserved F or W. A D gene is named only where the DNA matches it firmly. Clone size appears in some rows only: once, few, many, or a class for an expanded clone.

j_call d_call v_call clone_size cdr3_nt cdr3_aa
TRBJ1-6 TRBD1 TRBV5-6 few TGTGCCAGTTCTGCGGGACAGTATAATTCACCCCTCCACTTT CASSAGQYNSPLHF
TRBJ2-5 NA TRBV11-3 NA TGTGCCAGCAGCGGAGGGCTAGGAGAGACCCAGTACTTC CASSGGLGETQYF
TRBJ2-3 TRBD2 TRBV28 NA TGTGCCAGCACCCTAGCGGGGGGGCCTGAAGATACGCAGTATTTT CASTLAGGPEDTQYF
TRBJ2-6 NA TRBV4-1 NA TGCGCCAGCAGCCATATTCTCAGCGTCGGGGCCAACGTCCTGACTTTC CASSHILSVGANVLTF
TRBJ2-1 NA TRBV30 NA TGTGCCTGGAGTGTAAGAGCGGCCCCTGGGAATGAGCAGTTCTTC CAWSVRAAPGNEQFF
TRBJ2-4 TRBD1 TRBV30 NA TGTGCCTGGAGTGAGACAGGGGGCATCAACATTCAGTACTTC CAWSETGGINIQYF
TRBJ2-1 TRBD2 TRBV2 few TGTGCCAGCCTGGGACTAGCGGGCTCTAATGAGCAGTTCTTC CASLGLAGSNEQFF
TRBJ2-5 TRBD2 TRBV4-1 NA TGCGCCAGCAGCCAAGCCAGCCCAGGTGCGGGAGCGGAGACCCAGTACTTC CASSQASPGAGAETQYF
TRBJ1-3 NA TRBV9 NA TGTGCCAGCGCTAGGGAGGGAGGTACTGGAAACACCATATATTTT CASAREGGTGNTIYF
TRBJ1-1 NA TRBV4-2 NA TGTGCCAGCAGCCAAGATCCTAGAGGGAACACTGAAGCTTTCTTT CASSQDPRGNTEAFF
TRBJ1-1 NA TRBV15 NA TGTGCCACCAGCAGAGAGAAGCGCATGAACACTGAAGCTTTCTTT CATSREKRMNTEAFF
TRBJ2-1 TRBD2 TRBV30 NA TGTGCCTGGAGGACTAGCGGAGTGAGCTCCTACAATGAGCAGTTCTTC CAWRTSGVSSYNEQFF
TRBJ2-7 NA TRBV2 NA TGTGCCAGCAGTGAAGCCCTTGTCCTTAGCTCCTACGAGCAGTACTTC CASSEALVLSSYEQYF
TRBJ1-3 NA TRBV12-5 NA TGTGCTAGTGGTTTGGTAGCCCAGGGGGGAAACACCATATATTTT CASGLVAQGGNTIYF
TRBJ1-1 TRBD1 TRBV5-1 NA TGCGCCAGCAGCTTGCCCGGACAGGGGTACTCTGAAGCTTTCTTT CASSLPGQGYSEAFF
TRBJ1-1 NA TRBV6-1 NA TGTGCCAGCGGGAGCACAGGGTTAGGGGACACTGAAGCTTTCTTT CASGSTGLGDTEAFF
TRBJ2-2 TRBD2 TRBV19 NA TGTGCCAGTAGCCACCCGGGAGGCCCGAACACCGGGGAGCTGTTTTTT CASSHPGGPNTGELFF
TRBJ2-7 TRBD2 TRBV13 NA TGTGCCAGCAGCCCGCTCCCGGGGGGGGCGTACGAGCAGTACTTC CASSPLPGGAYEQYF
TRBJ2-7 NA TRBV9 NA TGTGCCAGCAGCGGGACAGGAGGGCTGGATGAGCAGTACTTC CASSGTGGLDEQYF
TRBJ1-4 NA TRBV19 NA TGTGCCAGTAGTATAGAGGCCAGTCCCATTCTCGATGAAAAACTGTTTTTT CASSIEASPILDEKLFF
TRBJ2-2 TRBD2 TRBV7-9 few TGTTCCAGCAGCTCTACTAGCGGGGGGGACACCGGGGAGCTGTTTTTT CSSSSTSGGDTGELFF
TRBJ1-2 NA TRBV7-2 NA TGTGCCAGCAGCTTGTCGAGTTTGGGGGGGCTAGGCTACACCTTC CASSLSSLGGLGYTF
TRBJ1-1 TRBD1 TRBV7-8 once TGTGCCAGCAGCTTAGTAGGGACAGATCAGGGTTTGGCTGAAGCTTTCTTT CASSLVGTDQGLAEAFF
TRBJ2-7 NA TRBV2 NA TGTGCCAGCAGTGAAGGGACAGAGGCCTACGAGCAGTACTTC CASSEGTEAYEQYF
TRBJ2-2 NA TRBV6-6 NA TGTGCCAGCAGTTACGTTGCGGACACCGGGGAGCTGTTTTTT CASSYVADTGELFF
TRBJ2-1 NA TRBV7-9 NA TGTGCCAGCAGCTTAGCCCACTACAATGAGCAGTTCTTC CASSLAHYNEQFF
TRBJ1-6 NA TRBV10-1 NA TGCGCCAGCAGTGAGCTAGGCAATTCACCCCTCCACTTT CASSELGNSPLHF
TRBJ1-2 NA TRBV6-1 NA TGTGCCAGCGCTGAGGAGTTCTATGGCTACACCTTC CASAEEFYGYTF
TRBJ1-1 TRBD1 TRBV5-1 NA TGCGCCAGCAGCTTACCTGACAGGGGGATTGAAGCTTTCTTT CASSLPDRGIEAFF
TRBJ2-3 NA TRBV7-2 NA TGTGCCAGCAGCTTACGTACGACTACGGTCACAGATACGCAGTATTTT CASSLRTTTVTDTQYF
TRBJ1-2 NA TRBV27 NA TGTGCCAGCAGTTTATCGGCCTCGGGAGACTATGGCTACACCTTC CASSLSASGDYGYTF
TRBJ1-1 NA TRBV27 few TGTGCCAGCAGTTTATCGTTCGCGGCGGGCACTGAAGCTTTCTTT CASSLSFAAGTEAFF
TRBJ1-6 TRBD1 TRBV14 NA TGTGCCAGCAGCCCCCGGACAGGGGGCCTTTATTCACCCCTCCACTTT CASSPRTGGLYSPLHF
TRBJ1-3 NA TRBV2 NA TGTGCCAGCCGAGAGGGTCCATTT CASREGPF
TRBJ2-1 TRBD2 TRBV28 NA TGTGCCAGCAGTGATCCTAGCGGGGGGGTAGGCGAGCAGTTCTTC CASSDPSGGVGEQFF
TRBJ1-1 TRBD1 TRBV10-3 NA TGTGCCATCAGCTACAATTCACAGGGGGCGGGCACTGAAGCTTTCTTT CAISYNSQGAGTEAFF
TRBJ2-2 NA TRBV29-1 few TGCAGCGTTGCCCGTATCCCAGGGCGGGAAGACACCGGGGAGCTGTTTTTT CSVARIPGREDTGELFF
TRBJ1-2 NA TRBV7-2 few TGTGCCAGCAGCTTGGCAGGGTTCTATGGCTACACCTTC CASSLAGFYGYTF
TRBJ2-3 NA TRBV7-9 NA TGTGCCAGCCCCGAGGGACTTACAGATACGCAGTATTTT CASPEGLTDTQYF
TRBJ1-4 NA TRBV27 NA TGTGCCAGCAGTTTATCGTGGGCCGCTGGGAATGAAAAACTGTTTTTT CASSLSWAAGNEKLFF
TRBJ1-1 NA TRBV7-9 NA TGTGCCAGCAGCTTTAGTGAAGCTTTCTTT CASSFSEAFF
TRBJ2-7 NA TRBV27 NA TGTGCCAGCAGTCCAGGGGCAGGGGCAAGCTACGAGCAGTACTTC CASSPGAGASYEQYF
TRBJ2-7 NA TRBV6-1 NA TGTGCCAGCAGTGTCTCCCCCAGGGCGGCCTACGAGCAGTACTTC CASSVSPRAAYEQYF